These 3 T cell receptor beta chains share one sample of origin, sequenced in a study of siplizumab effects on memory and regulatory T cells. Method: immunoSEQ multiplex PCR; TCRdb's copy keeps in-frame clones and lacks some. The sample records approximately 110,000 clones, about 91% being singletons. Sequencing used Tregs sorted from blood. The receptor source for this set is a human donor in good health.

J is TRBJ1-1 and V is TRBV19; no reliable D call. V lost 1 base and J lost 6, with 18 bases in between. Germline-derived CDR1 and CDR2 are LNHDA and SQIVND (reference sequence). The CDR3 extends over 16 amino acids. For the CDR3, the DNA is TGTGCCAGTAGTATAGTGGGGAGACTTCACGGGCCTGAAGCTTTCTTT. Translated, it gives CASSIVGRLHGPEAFF.

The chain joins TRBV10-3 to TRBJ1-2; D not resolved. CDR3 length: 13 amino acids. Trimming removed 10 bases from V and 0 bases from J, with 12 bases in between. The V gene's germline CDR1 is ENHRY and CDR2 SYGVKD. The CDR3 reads CATVGGANYGYTF. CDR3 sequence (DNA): TGTGCCACCGTTGGTGGAGCTAACTATGGCTACACCTTC.

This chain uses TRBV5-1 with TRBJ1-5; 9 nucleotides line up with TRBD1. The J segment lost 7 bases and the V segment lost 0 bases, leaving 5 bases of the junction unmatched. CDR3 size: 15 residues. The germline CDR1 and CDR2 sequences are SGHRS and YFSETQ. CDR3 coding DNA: TGCGCCAGCAGCTTGGGGACAGGGGAGAGGCAGCCCCAGCATTTT. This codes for CASSLGTGERQPQHF.